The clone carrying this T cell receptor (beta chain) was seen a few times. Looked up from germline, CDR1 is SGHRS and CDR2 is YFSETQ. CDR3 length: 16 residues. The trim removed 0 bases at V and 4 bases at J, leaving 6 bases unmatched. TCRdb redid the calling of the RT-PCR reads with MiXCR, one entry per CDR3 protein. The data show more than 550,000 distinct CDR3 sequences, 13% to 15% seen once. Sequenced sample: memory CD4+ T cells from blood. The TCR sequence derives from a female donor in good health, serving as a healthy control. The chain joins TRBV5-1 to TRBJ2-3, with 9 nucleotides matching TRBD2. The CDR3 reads CASSLGNSGSSDTQYF. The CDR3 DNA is TGCGCCAGCAGCTTGGGTAATAGCGGGAGTTCAGATACGCAGTATTTT.